This is a list of T cell receptor beta chains from one sample in a study of monozygotic twins with inflammatory bowel disease. TCRdb reprocessed the 5' RACE reads and stores each CDR3 protein as one record, lacking DNA. With approximately 400,000 distinct CDR3 sequences in the sample, the ten largest clones hold 2.4%. What was sequenced was blood. Every receptor here comes from a human donor with ulcerative colitis or Crohn's disease, or a healthy co-twin of an affected twin (not recorded which). Both conserved end residues are part of each CDR3.

v_call	j_call	cdr3_aa
TRBV7-9	TRBJ2-3	CASSLAGGNTQYF
TRBV2	TRBJ1-6	CASSERQGGSPLHF
TRBV3-1	TRBJ1-2	CASKGGHGNYGYTF
TRBV7-2	TRBJ1-3	CASSTDLTSGNTIYF
TRBV15	TRBJ2-3	CATGPGQFTDTQYF
TRBV5-1	TRBJ1-1	CASSLALGGGNTEAFF
TRBV5-1	TRBJ2-7	CASSPRLAGNSYEQYF
TRBV7-2	TRBJ1-4	CASSLGQGNEKLSF
TRBV7-9	TRBJ1-5	CASSLGHGYQPQHF
TRBV4-1	TRBJ1-2	CASSLNSNYGYTF
TRBV27	TRBJ2-7	CASSRQGAYEQYF
TRBV14	TRBJ2-5	CASSQGTAARSGTQYF
TRBV3-1	TRBJ1-1	CASRLGQLTEAFF
TRBV5-1	TRBJ2-6	CASSLKQGGPSGANVLTF
TRBV24-1	TRBJ2-1	CATSDPPPGSDEQFF
TRBV4-3	TRBJ2-7	CASSQARGYEQYF
TRBV11-1	TRBJ1-2	CASSLSGDGYTF
TRBV20-1	TRBJ1-2	CSARGTALPMMTYYGYTF
TRBV6-6	TRBJ2-7	CASSYQQGSYEQYF
TRBV12-3/TRBV12-4	TRBJ2-1	CASSFWVDRNEQFF
TRBV20-1	TRBJ2-1	CSARLAGVGNEQFF
TRBV7-2	TRBJ1-1	CASSLLGVTEAFF
TRBV20-1	TRBJ1-2	CSGRDRRTYGYTF
TRBV15	TRBJ1-1	CATSRDRSRAPLNTEAFF
TRBV5-1	TRBJ1-2	CASRGAGEAYGYTF
TRBV15	TRBJ1-3	CATSPGGGAGNTIYF
TRBV5-1	TRBJ1-1	CASSLMDRGNAFF
TRBV5-4	TRBJ1-6	CASSLEGQGYNSPLHF
TRBV5-1	TRBJ2-5	CASSRTSGGYETQYF
TRBV7-3	TRBJ2-1	CASSPIGASGPYNEQFF
TRBV7-6	TRBJ2-5	CASSLGVGALQETQYF
TRBV5-1	TRBJ2-1	CASRLALSRLRNEQFF
TRBV27	TRBJ2-7	CASSLFARAAGDHEQYF
TRBV7-9	TRBJ2-5	CASSLAGQTQYF
TRBV7-9	TRBJ1-1	CASRQTGFLNTEAFF
TRBV2	TRBJ2-5	CASTGTSGAQETQYF
TRBV20-1	TRBJ2-1	CSYPGDTRYEQFF
TRBV5-4	TRBJ2-1	CASSRKGGENEQFF
TRBV6-2/TRBV6-3	TRBJ1-2	CASSYSQKQGRGGYTF
TRBV6-5	TRBJ2-3	CASSYSTSGGTDTQYF
TRBV3-1	TRBJ2-1	CASSPGARNEQFF
TRBV12-3/TRBV12-4	TRBJ2-1	CASSLRLAGGLYNEQFF
TRBV30	TRBJ1-5	CAWSVQGLLEPQHF
TRBV7-9	TRBJ2-3	CASSLTPLDTQYF
TRBV4-1	TRBJ2-2	CASSQDDGELFF
TRBV5-1	TRBJ2-5	CASSREGAQETQYF
TRBV10-2	TRBJ2-7	CASSDTFPSGRNYEQYF
TRBV9	TRBJ2-7	CASSVAGAQDEQYF
TRBV20-1	TRBJ1-2	CSARGPGTANYGYTF